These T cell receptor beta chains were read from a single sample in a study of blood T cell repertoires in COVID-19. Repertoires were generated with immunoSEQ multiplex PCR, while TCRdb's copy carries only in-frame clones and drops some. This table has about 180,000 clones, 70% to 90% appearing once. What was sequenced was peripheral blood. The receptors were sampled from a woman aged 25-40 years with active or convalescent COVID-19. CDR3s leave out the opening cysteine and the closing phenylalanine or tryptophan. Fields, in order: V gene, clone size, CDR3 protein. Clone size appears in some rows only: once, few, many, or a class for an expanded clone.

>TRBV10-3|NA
AISDPPGGQNTEAF
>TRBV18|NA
ASSPGQHYEQY
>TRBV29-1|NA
SVVRTSGISYNEQF
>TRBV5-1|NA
ASSRDFQETQY
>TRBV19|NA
ASSWELMNTEAF
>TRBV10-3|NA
AISLDRVGYNEQF
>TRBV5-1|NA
ASSLNTGGSQETQY
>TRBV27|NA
ASSLFTANSPLH
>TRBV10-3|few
AISDTVMNTEAF
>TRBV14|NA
ASSQRQGGQF
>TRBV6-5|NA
ASSYSTGFNTIY
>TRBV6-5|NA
ASRRQGGGNIQY
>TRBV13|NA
ASSSGEIGPYGYT
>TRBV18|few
ASSPFGSFDTEAF
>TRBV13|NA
ASSLGRGHGYT
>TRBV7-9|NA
ASNMNTEAF
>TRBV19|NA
ASSDKGGFTEAF
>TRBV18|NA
ASSPEAGYGYGYT
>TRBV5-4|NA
ASDRGGGNTEAF
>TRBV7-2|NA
ASSPQPGLRKVYGYT
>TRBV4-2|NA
ASSPKDGTRNEKLF
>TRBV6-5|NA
ASSYGTSGTGELF
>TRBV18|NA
ASSPPTGHHEKLF
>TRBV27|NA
ASSSPSSGNTGELF
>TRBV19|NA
ASSPNDRSPDTQY
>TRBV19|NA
ASSIVNSAADTQY
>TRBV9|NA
ASSVGGGPYEQY
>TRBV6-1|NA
ASSEAGGKDEQY
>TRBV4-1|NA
ASSRTGVSNQPQH
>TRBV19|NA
ASSTGHYSNQPQH
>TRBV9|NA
ASSVVAGGREQY
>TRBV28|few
ASSPLQAIYGYT
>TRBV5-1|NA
ASSLEGQGDGYT
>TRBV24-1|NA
ATSDLRGNTIY
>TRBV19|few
ASSTGRINYGYT
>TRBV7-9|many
ASSPSGGAISDTQY
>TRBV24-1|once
ATSDGLAGDTGELF
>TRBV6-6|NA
ASSYGPSSNEQF
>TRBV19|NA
ATHQPGQGNTGELF
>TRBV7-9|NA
ASSIQRDRVTEAF
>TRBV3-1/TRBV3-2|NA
ASSRSYRLAGVNEQF
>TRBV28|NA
ASSPYRGHDEQY
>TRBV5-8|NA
ASSRGLTGINQPQH
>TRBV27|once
ASSNGAGWSYNEQF
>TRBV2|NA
ASSLRAEAF
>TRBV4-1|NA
ASSQDGFIPTEAF
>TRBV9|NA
ASSVDGMNTEAF
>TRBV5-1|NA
ASSTGQTFNYGYT
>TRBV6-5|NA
ASSYSPSEQETQY
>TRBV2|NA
ASSEAQGTADF